Listed here is a single TCR beta chain. Its matching antigen is unknown. Researchers ran the PCR with 60 Vbeta and 13 Jbeta primers. Clones were sequenced by immunoSEQ multiplex PCR, and TCRdb holds only the in-frame ones, with some missing. This table holds over 100,000 clones, roughly 80% found once. The germline V gene encodes CDR1 MNHEY and CDR2 SMNVEV (reference sequence). The germline V and J ends were trimmed by 4 bases and 0 bases, with 7 bases remaining between them. The CDR3 runs 14 residues. The data were obtained in a study of cytomegalovirus exposure and HLA in healthy donors. Regarding the study as a whole: Later, TCR association rates were found to vary by HLA locus, highest for DRB1 and lowest for HLA-C. Most CMV-associated TCR beta chains were later found to appear HLA-restricted. Most observed TCR sequences were rare, whereas some public TCRs were detected in many donors. The study put 150 to 200 TCR beta chains on its list as cytomegalovirus-associated.

The V and J genes are TRBV27 and TRBJ1-3; D call uncertain. Input material: PBMCs. The sequence was obtained from a man younger than 45 in good health and CMV-seropositive. The CDR3 loop is CASSSQASGNTIYF. The CDR3 DNA sequence: TGTGCCAGCAGTTCCCAAGCCTCTGGAAACACCATATATTTT.